The present TCR beta chain was sequenced within a study of human T cells and chemical hapten exposure. Across the whole study: Each patient's scalp received weekly diphenylcyclopropenone throughout the approximately 25-week study.

Described time point: patch test 3, about 24 weeks after DPC sensitization. Treatment meaning: therapeutic diphenylcyclopropenone sensitization with weekly scalp DPC. The CDR3 is made up of 15 amino acids. In germline, CDR1 is SGHRS, CDR2 YFSETQ. J gave up 2 bases and V 6 bases, and 10 bases lay outside the gene matches. TCRdb independently ran MiXCR on the RACE reads; one entry per CDR3 protein. The data show about 160,000 distinct CDR3 sequences, about a quarter seen once. The chain recombines TRBV5-1 with TRBJ2-7; 8 nucleotides line up with TRBD2. The sequence was collected from a woman between 18 and 30 years old with alopecia areata. Some clones in this sample may be carry-over from other donors' samples. The sample consisted of whole blood, taken in connection with sensitization to the hapten diphenylcyclopropenone (DPC). CDR3 sequence: CASTPSAGAAYEQYF. For the CDR3, the DNA is TGCGCCAGCACCCCATCAGCGGGAGCAGCCTACGAGCAGTACTTC. The whole variable domain, filled in from reference TRBV5-1 and TRBJ2-7, reads KAGVTQTPRYLIKTRGQQVTLSCSPISGHRSVSWYQQTPGQGLQFLFEYFSETQRNKGNFPGRFSGRQFSNSRSEMNVSTLELGDSALYLCASTPSAGAAYEQYFGPGTRLTVT.